This T cell receptor beta chain was profiled in a study of shared clonotypes between healthy human individuals. Under the authors' procedure: Junction-only immunoSEQ sequences carried no quality scores, so filtering differed. The protocol was immunoSEQ multiplex PCR, while the TCRdb copy is restricted to in-frame clones and leaves out a portion. D and trimming come from the DNA, and the V and J calls and clone size come from that table. The sample has 2,500,000 or so clones; under 95% are singletons. In the case of this clone: This sample includes further DNA sequences coding for the same CDR3.

This receptor was taken from a man aged 18 to 30 in good health. Some clones in this sample may be carry-over from other donors' samples. Sequenced: naive CD4+ T cells from PBMCs. This sample's subset: CD45RA+ positively selected.

The DNA of the CDR3 is TGCGCCAGCAGCTTGGAAGGCGTTGGAGATACGCAGTATTTT. This gives the protein CASSLEGVGDTQYF. The chain has TRBV5-1 and TRBJ2-3; D gene uncertain. V was shortened by 0 bases and J by 5 bases, with 10 bases between the two germline ends. Germline V lookup: CDR1 SGHRS, CDR2 YFSETQ. This CDR3 is built from 14 residues.